Listed here are 7 T cell receptor beta chains from one sample, sequenced in a study of blood T cell repertoires in COVID-19 (dated by TCRdb to about 2020). To prepare the library, the immunoSEQ multiplex PCR assay was applied. TCRdb provides this immuneACCESS table in a form limited to in-frame rearrangements. Some clones are lacking; in checked studies, under half of them reflect an unresolved V gene, and why the rest are absent is not known. Within this sample are roughly 77,000 clones, with approximately 88% of them counted one time only. The ten largest account for 4.5% to 5.5% of the sample. Specimen: peripheral blood. Receptors were obtained from a human donor in a cohort sampled during active COVID-19.

The chain uses TRBV14 and TRBJ2-3; D gene unclear. CDR1 and CDR2 from the germline V gene are SGHDN and FVKESK. CDR3 length equals 14 residues. Deletions cut 1 base from V and 5 bases from J, with 10 bases between. The CDR3 sequence: CASSQVARGDTQYF. Written as DNA, the CDR3 is TGTGCCAGCAGCCAAGTAGCCCGTGGAGATACGCAGTATTTT.

J is TRBJ2-3 and V is TRBV3-1 (or the pseudogene TRBV3-2), with 13 bases that match TRBD2. The CDR3 is 16 residues long. Germline CDR1 reads LGHDT; CDR2 reads YNNKEL (reference sequence). The ends lost 4 bases at V and 6 bases at J; junction bases unmatched: 7. The CDR3 DNA follows: TGTGCCAGCAGCCTCGGCGGACTAGCGGGGGCCGATACGCAGTATTTT. This translates into CASSLGGLAGADTQYF.

This chain uses TRBV3-1 (or the pseudogene TRBV3-2) with TRBJ2-3; TRBD2 matches at 7 bases. J gave up 3 bases and V 0 bases, and 6 bases lay outside the gene matches. Looked up from germline, CDR1 is LGHDT and CDR2 is YNNKEL (reference sequence). The length of the CDR3 is 16 residues. The CDR3 DNA is TGTGCCAGCAGCCAAGATGTTCCAGCGGGGACAGATACGCAGTATTTT. Amino acids: CASSQDVPAGTDTQYF.

V is TRBV30 and J is TRBJ1-1; 9 bases agree with TRBD1. The V and J ends lost 2 bases and 5 bases, in that order; junction bases with no gene match: 6. Germline V lookup: CDR1 GTSNPN, CDR2 SVGIG (reference sequence). This CDR3 has 14 residues. The CDR3: CAWSFRTGDTEAFF. The CDR3, as DNA: TGTGCCTGGAGTTTCCGGACAGGGGATACTGAAGCTTTCTTT.

The CDR3 DNA reads as TGTGCCAGCAGCCCCTTTGGGGAGCCTAGCTCTGGAAACACCATATATTTT. Its translation: CASSPFGEPSSGNTIYF. This chain uses TRBV9 with TRBJ1-3, with no clear D. The V gene lost 4 bases and the J gene lost 0 bases, with 17 bases spanning the gap. The CDR3 length is 17 residues. Germline CDR1 SGDLS, CDR2 YYNGEE. Full variable domain (rest looked up from reference TRBV9 and TRBJ1-3): DSGVTQTPKHLITATGQRVTLRCSPRSGDLSVYWYQQSLDQGLQFLIQYYNGEERAKGNILERFSAQQFPDLHSELNLSSLELGDSALYFCASSPFGEPSSGNTIYFGEGSWLTVV.

This sequence joins TRBV19 and TRBJ2-1; D remains ambiguous. This CDR3 has 13 amino acids. Trimming left V 3 bases short and J 4 bases short, with 7 bases between. CDR1 is LNHDA, CDR2 SQIVND, per germline (reference sequence). The CDR3 region has the DNA TGTGCCAGTAGTATGCGGCCGTACAATGAGCAGTTCTTC. It is translated as CASSMRPYNEQFF.

This clone has just one count. This chain links TRBV6-2 or TRBV6-3 with TRBJ1-5, with 10 bases that match TRBD1. The V gene's germline CDR1 is MNHEY and CDR2 SVGEGT. Trimming cost V 5 bases and J 6 bases; bases outside gene matches: 7. CDR3 length: 15 amino acids. The CDR3 coding sequence is TGTGCCAGCAGTGGGGGACAGGGGCCAATTCAGCCCCAGCATTTT. This translates into CASSGGQGPIQPQHF.